This is a list of T cell receptor beta chains from one sample in a study of CD8 T cells in Susac syndrome. MiXCR, applied by TCRdb to the immunoSEQ multiplex PCR reads, yields one record per CDR3 protein. The sample yields roughly 70,000 distinct CDR3 sequences, over 95% seen once. Sequencing was carried out using CD4+ T cells from PBMCs. The source of these receptors is a human donor with multiple sclerosis. The CDR3 runs from the conserved cysteine through the conserved F or W. The order of the fields is J gene, clone size, D gene, V gene, CDR3 protein, CDR3 DNA. The D gene is left open where the match is weak. Part of the rows lack a size; the others show once, few, many or a class for expanded clones.

j_gene: TRBJ2-3
abundance: -
d_gene: TRBD1
v_gene: TRBV29-1
CDR3aa: CSLGQADTQYF
CDR3nt: TGCAGCCTTGGACAGGCAGATACGCAGTATTTT

j_gene: TRBJ2-7
abundance: -
d_gene: TRBD2
v_gene: TRBV19
CDR3aa: CASSIRVSGEQYF
CDR3nt: TGTGCCAGTAGTATCCGGGTTAGCGGGGAGCAGTACTTC

j_gene: TRBJ1-6
abundance: -
d_gene: TRBD1
v_gene: TRBV3-1
CDR3aa: CASSQGGQGPLHF
CDR3nt: TGTGCCAGCAGCCAAGGTGGACAGGGCCCCCTCCACTTT

j_gene: TRBJ1-3
abundance: -
d_gene: -
v_gene: TRBV7-6
CDR3aa: CASSAQGSSGNTIYF
CDR3nt: TGTGCCAGCAGCGCTCAGGGAAGCTCTGGAAACACCATATATTTT

j_gene: TRBJ1-6
abundance: once
d_gene: -
v_gene: TRBV5-6
CDR3aa: CASSLEQGLVGPLHF
CDR3nt: TGTGCCAGCAGCTTGGAACAGGGCCTAGTTGGACCCCTCCACTTT

j_gene: TRBJ2-7
abundance: few
d_gene: -
v_gene: TRBV5-6
CDR3aa: CASSLGPNYEQYF
CDR3nt: TGTGCCAGCAGCTTGGGACCGAACTACGAGCAGTACTTC

j_gene: TRBJ1-2
abundance: -
d_gene: -
v_gene: TRBV2
CDR3aa: CASSGHREDGGYTF
CDR3nt: TGTGCCAGCAGTGGTCACAGGGAGGATGGTGGCTACACCTTC

j_gene: TRBJ1-1
abundance: -
d_gene: -
v_gene: TRBV20-1
CDR3aa: CSARRSAAEAFF
CDR3nt: TGCAGTGCTAGAAGGTCGGCAGCTGAAGCTTTCTTT

j_gene: TRBJ2-2
abundance: -
d_gene: TRBD2
v_gene: TRBV7-2
CDR3aa: CASSSGLAGPTGELFF
CDR3nt: TGTGCCAGCAGCTCGGGACTAGCGGGGCCGACCGGGGAGCTGTTTTTT

j_gene: TRBJ2-5
abundance: -
d_gene: -
v_gene: TRBV30
CDR3aa: CAWHRGSEETQYF
CDR3nt: TGTGCCTGGCACCGAGGGTCGGAAGAGACCCAGTACTTC

j_gene: TRBJ2-3
abundance: -
d_gene: -
v_gene: TRBV3-1
CDR3aa: CASSQGPQGQYF
CDR3nt: TGTGCCAGCAGCCAAGGCCCTCAGGGGCAGTATTTT

j_gene: TRBJ2-3
abundance: -
d_gene: TRBD2
v_gene: TRBV5-1
CDR3aa: CASSLAGTTDTQYF
CDR3nt: TGCGCCAGCAGCCTAGCGGGGACCACAGATACGCAGTATTTT

j_gene: TRBJ2-5
abundance: -
d_gene: TRBD2
v_gene: TRBV14
CDR3aa: CASSRTSGGGETQYF
CDR3nt: TGTGCCAGCAGCCGGACTAGCGGGGGAGGTGAGACCCAGTACTTC

j_gene: TRBJ1-6
abundance: -
d_gene: -
v_gene: TRBV7-2
CDR3aa: CASSPVSGSPLHF
CDR3nt: TGTGCCAGCAGCCCCGTGTCGGGATCACCCCTCCACTTT

j_gene: TRBJ2-7
abundance: few
d_gene: -
v_gene: TRBV20-1
CDR3aa: CSARPKGTEQYF
CDR3nt: TGCAGTGCTAGACCAAAAGGGACGGAGCAGTACTTC

j_gene: TRBJ2-5
abundance: -
d_gene: -
v_gene: TRBV29-1
CDR3aa: CSVAEETQYF
CDR3nt: TGCAGCGTTGCCGAAGAGACCCAGTACTTC

j_gene: TRBJ2-6
abundance: -
d_gene: TRBD1
v_gene: TRBV28
CDR3aa: CASSSRPGTGTGANVLTF
CDR3nt: TGTGCCAGCAGTTCTCGTCCCGGGACAGGTACTGGGGCCAACGTCCTGACTTTC